The 16 T cell receptor beta chains given below trace back to one sample, sequenced in a study of blood T cell repertoires in COVID-19. The table came from immunoSEQ multiplex PCR; TCRdb's copy has only in-frame clones and leaves some out. Altogether 330,000 or so clones are present, about 88% being singletons, with the ten largest covering 1%. The source material was PBMCs or T cells enriched from blood (not recorded which). Source of these receptors: a woman aged 25 to 39 who had been exposed to COVID-19.

The sample holds one count of this clone. This chain connects TRBV18 to TRBJ1-6; D call uncertain. With 0 bases removed from V and 15 bases from J, the gap between germline ends came to 18 bases. The CDR3 has 15 amino acids. Germline-derived CDR1 and CDR2 are KGHSH and LQKENI. CDR3 nucleotides: TGTGCCAGCTCACCACCGTCTAGCGGTCAGTTGGGCCTCCACTTT. Protein sequence: CASSPPSSGQLGLHF.

The V and J genes are TRBV11-3 and TRBJ1-1, with D possibly being TRBD1 (6 bases). CDR3 length: 14 residues. The V end was cut by 6 bases, the J end by 1 base, with 12 bases between. CDR1 and CDR2 (germline): SGHNT, YENEEA. The CDR3 DNA sequence: TGTGCCAGCAGTCCACAGGGAACGAACACTGAAGCTTTCTTT. Residues: CASSPQGTNTEAFF.

At least ten counts were recorded for this clone. The chain is built from TRBV19 and TRBJ1-5; D is possibly TRBD1 (6 bases). Germline CDR1 and CDR2: LNHDA and SQIVND (reference sequence). The CDR3 runs 19 residues. With 7 bases removed from V and 0 bases from J, the gap between germline ends came to 25 bases. The CDR3 loop reads CASTSSWQGMVSSNQPQHF. In DNA, the CDR3 is TGTGCCAGTACGAGTTCTTGGCAGGGGATGGTTTCTAGCAATCAGCCCCAGCATTTT.

V gene TRBV19 combines with J gene TRBJ2-7; the match to TRBD1 covers 10 bases. This CDR3 region has 14 residues. With 5 bases clipped from V and 3 bases from J, the junction kept 4 bases outside the gene matches. Germline CDR1 is LNHDA and CDR2 is SQIVND (reference sequence). DNA for the CDR3: TGTGCCAGTAGTGTCGGACAGGGGGTCTACGAGCAGTACTTC. Translated: CASSVGQGVYEQYF.

CDR3 nucleotide sequence: TGCAGCGTTGAGACAGGGACCTACGAGCAGTACTTC. It translates to CSVETGTYEQYF. This chain joins TRBV29-1 and TRBJ2-7; 7 bases line up with TRBD1. The germline V gene encodes CDR1 SQVTM and CDR2 ANQGSEA. This CDR3 contains 12 residues. With V trimmed by 3 bases and J by 2 bases, 1 base remained unmatched.

The chain links TRBV14 to TRBJ2-5; 8 bases fit TRBD1. With V trimmed by 4 bases and J by 1 base, 8 bases remained unmatched. The length of the CDR3 is 16 residues. CDR1 is SGHDN and CDR2 is FVKESK in the germline V gene. CDR3 DNA sequence: TGTGCCAGCAGCCCCGGACAGGGTCTTCTCCAAGAGACCCAGTACTTC. Translation gives CASSPGQGLLQETQYF.

The count of this clone is one. V usage is TRBV6-2 or TRBV6-3 and J usage is TRBJ1-3; no firm D call. The CDR3 loop spans 14 amino acids. Germline V lookup: CDR1 MNHEY, CDR2 SVGEGT. V was clipped by 6 bases and J by 4 bases, with 13 bases between them. CDR3 sequence: CASSNLLLGNTIYF. The DNA of the CDR3 is TGTGCCAGCAGCAACCTACTCCTCGGAAACACCATATATTTT.

This clone has more than one count but fewer than ten. The chain uses TRBV3-1 (or the pseudogene TRBV3-2) and TRBJ2-2; tentative D call: TRBD2 (5 bases). In germline, CDR1 is LGHDT, CDR2 YNNKEL (reference sequence). Deletions cut 0 bases from V and 3 bases from J, with 11 bases between. The CDR3 loop spans 16 amino acids. CDR3 in DNA: TGTGCCAGCAGCCAAGAGACGGGGTGGGACACCGGGGAGCTGTTTTTT. Protein sequence: CASSQETGWDTGELFF.

In this sample, this clone turned up once. This chain uses TRBV27 with TRBJ2-3, with D possibly matching TRBD1 (6 bases). Trimming took 10 bases from V and 1 from J, leaving 30 bases between them. CDR1 is MNHEY and CDR2 is SMNVEV in the germline V gene (reference sequence). There are 19 residues in the CDR3. This CDR3 reads CANTQPARDKVKGTDTQYF. The CDR3 nucleotides read TGTGCCAATACACAGCCCGCCCGGGACAAGGTGAAGGGCACAGATACGCAGTATTTT.

The V and J genes are TRBV5-1 and TRBJ1-2, with D uncertain. The CDR3 spans 13 residues. Germline V lookup: CDR1 SGHRS, CDR2 YFSETQ. The V end lost 9 bases, the J end lost 8 bases, and 20 bases lay between the germline ends. The CDR3 spells CATAREVSGGYTF. CDR3 DNA sequence: TGCGCCACCGCCCGTGAAGTATCAGGCGGCTACACCTTC.

This chain uses TRBV10-1 with TRBJ2-1; TRBD1 aligns across 10 bases. This CDR3 comprises 14 residues. Trimming took 6 bases from V and 5 from J; bases not matched to a gene: 4. Germline CDR1 reads WNHNN; CDR2 reads SYGVQD (reference sequence). CDR3 sequence: CASSRDRGHNEQFF. Written as DNA, the CDR3 is TGCGCCAGCAGCCGGGACAGGGGCCACAATGAGCAGTTCTTC.

The chain uses TRBV27 and TRBJ1-2; maybe TRBD1 (5 bases). Trimming took off 6 bases at V and 6 bases at J, with 14 bases between the two ends. Per the germline V gene, CDR1 is MNHEY and CDR2 is SMNVEV (reference sequence). The CDR3 has 13 residues. In DNA, the CDR3 is TGTGCCAGCAGCCCGACAGAGTGGCATGGCTACACCTTC. Protein product: CASSPTEWHGYTF.

The rearrangement links TRBV6-6 to TRBJ2-7; TRBD2 is a possible D gene (7 bases). This CDR3 contains 14 residues. Germline V gene sequence: CDR1 MNHNY, CDR2 SVGAGI (reference sequence). Trimming removed 5 bases from V and 4 bases from J, with 15 bases in between. CDR3 region: CASSAGRRGYEQYF. The CDR3 DNA is TGTGCCAGCAGTGCCGGGAGGAGGGGGTACGAGCAGTACTTC.

The table lists this clone with a few counts. The V call is TRBV5-6, the J call TRBJ1-6; tentatively, D is TRBD1 (5 bases). V shed 5 bases and J shed 1 base, with 13 bases lying between them. The CDR3 contains 16 residues. Germline CDR1 reads SGHDT; CDR2 reads YYEEEE. CDR3 DNA sequence: TGTGCCAGCAGGGACGCCGGGACTTCCTATAATTCACCCCTCCACTTT. This translates into CASRDAGTSYNSPLHF.

V and J are TRBV19 and TRBJ1-4; D is unresolved. CDR3 length equals 14 residues. The germline CDR1 and CDR2 sequences are LNHDA and SQIVND (reference sequence). The V gene lost 9 bases and the J gene lost 0 bases, with 11 bases spanning the gap. CDR3 amino acids: CASGMGATNEKLFF. DNA for the CDR3: TGTGCCAGCGGGATGGGTGCAACTAATGAAAAACTGTTTTTT.

The chain is built from TRBV10-1 and TRBJ1-6; 7 bases fit TRBD1. Germline V gene lookup returns CDR1 WNHNN and CDR2 SYGVQD (reference sequence). The length of the CDR3 is 15 residues. The V segment lost 6 bases and the J segment 8 bases; nucleotides outside the gene matches: 10. As DNA, the CDR3 is TGCGCCAGCAGCGAAAACCGGGACAGCCATTCACCCCTCCACTTT. Translated, it gives CASSENRDSHSPLHF.